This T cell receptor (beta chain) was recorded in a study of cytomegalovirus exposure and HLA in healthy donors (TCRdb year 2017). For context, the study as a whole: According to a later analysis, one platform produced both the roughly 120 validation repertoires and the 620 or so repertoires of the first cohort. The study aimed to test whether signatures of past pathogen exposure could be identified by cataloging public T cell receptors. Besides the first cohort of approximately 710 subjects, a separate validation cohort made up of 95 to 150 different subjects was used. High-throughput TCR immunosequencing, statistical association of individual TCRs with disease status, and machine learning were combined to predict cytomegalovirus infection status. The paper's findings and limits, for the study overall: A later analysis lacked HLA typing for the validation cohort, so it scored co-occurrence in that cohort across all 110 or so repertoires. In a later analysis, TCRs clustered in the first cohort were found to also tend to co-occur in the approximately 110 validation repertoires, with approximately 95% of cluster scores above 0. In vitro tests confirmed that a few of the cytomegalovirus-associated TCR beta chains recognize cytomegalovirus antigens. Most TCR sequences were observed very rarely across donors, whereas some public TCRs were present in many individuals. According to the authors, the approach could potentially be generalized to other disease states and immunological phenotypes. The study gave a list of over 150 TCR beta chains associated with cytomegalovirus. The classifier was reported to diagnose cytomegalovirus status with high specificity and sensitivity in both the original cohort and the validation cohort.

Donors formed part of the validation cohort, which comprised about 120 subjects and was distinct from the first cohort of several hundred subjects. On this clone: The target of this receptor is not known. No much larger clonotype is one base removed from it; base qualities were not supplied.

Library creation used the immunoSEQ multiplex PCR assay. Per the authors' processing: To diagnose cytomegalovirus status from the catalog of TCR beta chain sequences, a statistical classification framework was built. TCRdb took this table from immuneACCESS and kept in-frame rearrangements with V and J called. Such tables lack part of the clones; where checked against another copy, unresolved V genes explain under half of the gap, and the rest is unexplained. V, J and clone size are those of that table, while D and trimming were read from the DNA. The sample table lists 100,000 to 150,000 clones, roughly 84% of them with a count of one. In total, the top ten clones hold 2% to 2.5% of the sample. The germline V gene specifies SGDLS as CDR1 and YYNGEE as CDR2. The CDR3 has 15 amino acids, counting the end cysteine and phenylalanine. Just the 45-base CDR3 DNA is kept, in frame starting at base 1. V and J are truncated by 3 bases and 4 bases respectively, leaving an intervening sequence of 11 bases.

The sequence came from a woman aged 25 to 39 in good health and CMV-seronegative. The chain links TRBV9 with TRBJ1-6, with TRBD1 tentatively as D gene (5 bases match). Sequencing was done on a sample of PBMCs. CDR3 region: CASSALDSYNSPLHF. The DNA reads TGTGCCAGCAGCGCTCTAGACAGTTATAATTCACCCCTCCACTTT.